The rows below give T cell receptor beta chains drawn from one sample of a study of cytotoxic CD8 clonotypes in ibrutinib-treated CLL. The data were produced by immunoSEQ multiplex PCR, yet TCRdb's version contains in-frame clones alone and is incomplete. The sample shows over 9,000 clones, about four fifths of them seen only once. Sequenced material: PBMCs, taken at disease progression, from a patient treated with ibrutinib. These receptors all stem from a human donor with chronic lymphocytic leukemia. Each CDR3 is given with its conserved first and last residue. Each record gives: V gene, D gene, clone size, J gene, CDR3 protein, CDR3 DNA. The D gene is left open where the match is weak. For some rows the clone size is stated as once, few or many, or as a class when expanded; others skip it.

TRBV2	TRBD1	-	TRBJ1-1	CASSTGQKAFF	TGTGCCAGCAGCACGGGACAGAAAGCTTTCTTT
TRBV5-1	-	few	TRBJ1-4	CASSGQINEKLFF	TGCGCCAGCAGTGGACAGATTAATGAAAAACTGTTTTTT
TRBV2	-	-	TRBJ2-2	CASRPLRGRSGELFF	TGTGCCAGCAGGCCCCTGAGGGGAAGGAGCGGGGAGCTGTTTTTT
TRBV5-8	TRBD1	-	TRBJ2-1	CASSRDRGLYNEQFF	TGTGCCAGCAGCCGAGACAGGGGGCTCTACAATGAGCAGTTCTTC
TRBV29-1	-	-	TRBJ2-3	CSVADPTQYF	TGCAGCGTTGCAGACCCTACGCAGTATTTT
TRBV4-1	-	-	TRBJ1-2	CASSQGTGTTYGYTF	TGCGCCAGCAGCCAAGGTACCGGGACAACCTATGGCTACACCTTC
TRBV13	TRBD2	-	TRBJ2-7	CASSPGQRGEQYF	TGTGCCAGCAGCCCCGGACAGCGGGGGGAGCAGTACTTC
TRBV2	TRBD2	-	TRBJ2-3	CASISSGRDTQYF	TGTGCCAGCATTTCTAGCGGGCGAGATACGCAGTATTTT
TRBV4-2	TRBD2	-	TRBJ2-1	CASSQLAGFAYNEQFF	TGTGCCAGCAGTCAGTTAGCGGGGTTCGCCTACAATGAGCAGTTCTTC
TRBV5-5	-	once	TRBJ1-1	CASSLSVDTYTEAFF	TGTGCCAGCAGCTTGAGCGTGGACACTTACACTGAAGCTTTCTTT
TRBV5-1	-	-	TRBJ1-2	CASSLFRDGYGYTF	TGCGCCAGCAGCTTGTTCAGGGACGGCTATGGCTACACCTTC
TRBV4-1	-	-	TRBJ1-5	CASSQEPPGYRNQPQHF	TGCGCCAGCAGCCAAGAACCCCCGGGATATCGAAATCAGCCCCAGCATTTT
TRBV13	TRBD2	few	TRBJ2-5	CASSLSRRGGAQETQYF	TGTGCCAGCAGCCTAAGTCGGCGGGGGGGGGCACAAGAGACCCAGTACTTC
TRBV29-1	TRBD1	-	TRBJ1-1	CSARRNRGRNTEAFF	TGCAGCGCTAGACGGAACAGGGGGCGAAACACTGAAGCTTTCTTT
TRBV19	TRBD1	-	TRBJ2-2	CASSTMGPGQGSLKTGELFF	TGTGCCAGTAGTACGATGGGGCCGGGACAGGGGTCTCTAAAGACCGGGGAGCTGTTTTTT
TRBV21-1	-	-	TRBJ2-7	CASSKGDREFGEQYF	TGTGCCAGCAGCAAAGGGGACAGGGAATTCGGCGAGCAGTACTTC
TRBV7-3	TRBD2	-	TRBJ2-1	CASSLKGLAGGLGNEQFF	TGTGCCAGCAGCTTAAAGGGACTAGCGGGGGGGCTTGGAAATGAGCAGTTCTTC
TRBV28	TRBD1	once	TRBJ2-1	CASREPGTGSYNEQFF	TGTGCCAGCAGGGAACCCGGGACAGGGTCCTACAATGAGCAGTTCTTC
TRBV5-1	-	few	TRBJ1-5	CASSLPGGNQPQHF	TGCGCCAGCAGCTTGCCGGGGGGCAATCAGCCCCAGCATTTT
TRBV5-3	-	-	TRBJ2-2	CARSSPSMLEGDTGELFF	TGTGCCAGAAGCTCGCCCTCTATGCTAGAAGGGGACACCGGGGAGCTGTTTTTT
TRBV7-8	-	-	TRBJ2-2	CASSLWGTGELFF	TGTGCCAGCAGCTTGTGGGGAACCGGGGAGCTGTTTTTT
TRBV6-4	-	-	TRBJ1-1	CASSPVAGNTEAFF	TGTGCCAGCAGTCCTGTGGCAGGGAACACTGAAGCTTTCTTT